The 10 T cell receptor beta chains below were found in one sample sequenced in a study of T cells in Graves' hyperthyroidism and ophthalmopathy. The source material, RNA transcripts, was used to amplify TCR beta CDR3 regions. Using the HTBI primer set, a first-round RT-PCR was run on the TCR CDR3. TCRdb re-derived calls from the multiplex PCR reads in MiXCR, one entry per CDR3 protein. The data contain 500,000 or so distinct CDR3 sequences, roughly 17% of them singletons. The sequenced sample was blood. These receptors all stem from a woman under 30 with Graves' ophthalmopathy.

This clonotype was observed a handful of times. Written as DNA, the CDR3 is TGCGCCAGCAGCCAAGAATCGGGGTCCGAGCCTAATGAAAAACTGTTTTTT. Translated, it gives CASSQESGSEPNEKLFF. J is TRBJ1-4 and V is TRBV4-1; D unresolved. V lost 0 bases and J 3 bases, leaving 14 bases between the germline ends. Germline CDR1 is MGHRA and CDR2 is YSYEKL. The CDR3 has 17 amino acids.

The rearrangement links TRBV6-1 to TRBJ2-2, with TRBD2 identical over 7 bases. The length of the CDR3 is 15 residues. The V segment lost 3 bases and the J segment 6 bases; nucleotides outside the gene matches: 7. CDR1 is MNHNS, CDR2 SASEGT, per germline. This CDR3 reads CASSEGRAGAGELFF. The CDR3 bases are TGTGCCAGCAGTGAGGGCAGGGCGGGAGCCGGGGAGCTGTTTTTT.

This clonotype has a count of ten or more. CDR3 region: CASSLTSGRSGSYNEQFF. CDR3 DNA: TGTGCCAGCAGTTTGACTAGCGGGAGGAGTGGCTCCTACAATGAGCAGTTCTTC. The chain couples TRBV6-1 to TRBJ2-1; 13 bases match TRBD2. The V and J ends lost 5 bases and 0 bases, in that order; junction bases with no gene match: 7. The CDR3 consists of 18 residues. CDR1 MNHNS and CDR2 SASEGT come from the germline V gene.

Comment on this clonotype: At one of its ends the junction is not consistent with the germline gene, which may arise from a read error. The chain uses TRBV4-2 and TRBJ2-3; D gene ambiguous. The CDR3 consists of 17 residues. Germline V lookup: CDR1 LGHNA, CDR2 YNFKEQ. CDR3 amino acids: CASNQDIDLGPGDTQYF. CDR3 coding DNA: TGTGCCAGCAACCAAGATATTGATCTCGGTCCCGGAGATACGCAGTATTTT.

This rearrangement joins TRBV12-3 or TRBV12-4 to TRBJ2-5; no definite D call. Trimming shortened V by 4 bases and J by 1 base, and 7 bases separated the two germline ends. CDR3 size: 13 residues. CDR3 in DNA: TGTGCCAGCAGTTCGGAGTCCCAAGAGACCCAGTACTTC. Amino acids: CASSSESQETQYF.

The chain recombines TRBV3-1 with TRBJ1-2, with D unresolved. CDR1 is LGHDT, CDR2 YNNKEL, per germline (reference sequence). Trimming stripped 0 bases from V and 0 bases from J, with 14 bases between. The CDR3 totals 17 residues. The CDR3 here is CASSQEVAADANYGYTF. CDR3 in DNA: TGTGCCAGCAGCCAAGAGGTGGCCGCAGACGCTAACTATGGCTACACCTTC.

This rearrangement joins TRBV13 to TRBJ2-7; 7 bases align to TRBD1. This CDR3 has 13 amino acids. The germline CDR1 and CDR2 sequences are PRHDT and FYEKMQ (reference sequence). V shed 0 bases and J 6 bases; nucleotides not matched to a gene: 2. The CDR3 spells CASSLGQGREQYF. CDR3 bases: TGTGCCAGCAGCTTAGGACAGGGGCGCGAGCAGTACTTC. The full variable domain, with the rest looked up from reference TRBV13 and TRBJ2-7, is AAGVIQSPRHLIKEKRETATLKCYPIPRHDTVYWYQQGPGQDPQFLISFYEKMQSDKGSIPDRFSAQQFSDYHSELNMSSLELGDSALYFCASSLGQGREQYFGPGTRLTVT.

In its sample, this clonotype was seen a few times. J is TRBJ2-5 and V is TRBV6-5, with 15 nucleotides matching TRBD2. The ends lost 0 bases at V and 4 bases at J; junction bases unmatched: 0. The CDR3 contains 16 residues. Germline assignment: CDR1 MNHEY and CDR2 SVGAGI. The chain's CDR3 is CASSYSGLAGGETQYF. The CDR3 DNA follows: TGTGCCAGCAGTTACTCGGGACTAGCGGGGGGAGAGACCCAGTACTTC.

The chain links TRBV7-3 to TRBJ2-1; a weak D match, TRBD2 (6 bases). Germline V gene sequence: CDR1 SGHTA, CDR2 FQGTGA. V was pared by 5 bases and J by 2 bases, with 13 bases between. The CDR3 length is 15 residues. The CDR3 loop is CASSEGAGTYNEQFF. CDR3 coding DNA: TGTGCCAGCAGCGAGGGCGCGGGGACCTACAATGAGCAGTTCTTC.

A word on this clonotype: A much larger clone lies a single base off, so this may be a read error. DNA for the CDR3: TGTGCCAGCAGCTTGGACAGGGAAGCCTACGGGCAGTACTTC. It encodes CASSLDREAYGQYF. The chain recombines TRBV11-1 with TRBJ2-7; TRBD1 agrees at 8 bases. Germline assignment: CDR1 SGHAT and CDR2 FQDESV (reference sequence). The length of the CDR3 is 14 residues.